This TCR beta chain was sequenced in a study of cytomegalovirus exposure and HLA in healthy donors (dated by TCRdb to 2015 to 2018). Background on the whole study: An earlier analysis of some 600 of the donors reported 276 Gb of sequence data and roughly 120 million unique TCR beta sequences obtained from approximately 180 million T cells. The genetic ancestry cluster associated with self-reported Caucasian donors included roughly 84% of the roughly 400 genotyped donors. The study combined high-throughput TCR immunosequencing, statistical association of individual TCRs with disease status, and machine learning to predict cytomegalovirus infection status. The study aimed to test whether cataloging public T cell receptors could reveal signatures of past pathogen exposure. Using immunosequencing, the study profiled T cell repertoires from 640 or so subjects and related those repertoires to cytomegalovirus serostatus. An earlier analysis of 450 to 750 of the donors used high-throughput TCR beta sequencing to judge whether each TCR beta V gene segment behaved as functional or pseudogenic. An early release covering around 630 HLA-typed donors comprised around 300 gigabases of sequencing data and around 80 million unique TCR sequences. The later analysis used no new phenotypic data to find candidate immune exposures, relying instead on TCR beta sequences and their occurrence across donors. Among 300 to 450 genotyped donors of the cohort, an average of around 240,000 unique TCR beta nucleotide sequences were sequenced per donor, roughly 18% of them non-productive. The number of typed donors differed by locus: 629-630 for A, B, C, DRB1 and DQB1; 500 to 550 for DQA1; 600 to 610 for DPA1; and around 450 for DPB1. Donor age, sex, ethnicity and CMV serostatus were compiled alongside the repertoire data. To study patterns of TCR occurrence, a later analysis re-analyzed previously published TCR beta repertoires from several hundred donors and added high-resolution HLA genotyping. All discovery cohort repertoires had been generated using a single sequencing platform. In a later genetic analysis, genome-wide SNP genotypes for about three fifths of the roughly 670 donors were used, and that subset was treated as a discovery cohort. HLA typing covered class I and class II loci at four-digit resolution. A separate validation cohort of roughly 120 different subjects was used in addition to the roughly 720-subject first cohort. Five DR-DQ haplotypes were handled as single units for association and clustering, since linkage in the cohort was strong.

What the authors observed across the whole study: Assigning TCR associations to individual alleles was difficult when HLA alleles, especially DR and DQ, strongly co-occurred. Compared with the roughly 700-donor mean, donors in an Asian-associated ancestry cluster had fewer N-insertions in productive TCRs, according to a later genetic analysis. Specific HLA alleles were associated with about 17,000 TCR beta sequences at a false discovery rate of 0.05 in a later analysis. The earlier analysis of approximately 560 of the donors excluded fewer than 20 rarely observed V segments, including chromosome 9 orphons, because counts were too low. In vitro tests confirmed that three of the cytomegalovirus-associated TCR beta chains recognize cytomegalovirus antigens. The classifier was reported to diagnose cytomegalovirus status with high specificity and sensitivity in both the original and validation cohorts. A total of 150 to 200 TCR beta chains were listed by the study as associated with cytomegalovirus. Across donors, most TCR sequences were observed very rarely, whereas some public TCRs were present in many individuals. The sequencing pipeline was judged likely to have produced a cluster of highly shared sequence variants as a technical artifact. Some IMGT-functional V segments, including TRBV6-2 and TRBV6-3, could not be told apart with the 87-base-pair reads, so those segments were excluded. In a later analysis, several top co-occurrence clusters were reported to appear linked to parvovirus B19, influenza, CMV and Epstein-Barr virus. Broadly in line with IMGT annotations, most TCR beta V segments showed up in productive rearrangements about 87% or about 30% of the time in an earlier analysis of several hundred of the donors. Roughly uniform sequencing depth across donors was assumed in presence/absence analyses, although this assumption may not hold. An association between a missense DCLRE1C variant and V-gene and J-gene trimming of TCR beta chains was found in a later genetic analysis and replicated in an independent cohort. It was suggested by the authors that the approach could potentially be generalized to other disease states and immunological phenotypes. In a later analysis, the rate of TCR association differed among HLA loci, with DRB1 alleles having the most associated TCRs and HLA-C alleles having the fewest. Because HLA typing was unavailable for some donors at each locus, only the typed subset was used in association tests. In this cohort, only TCR beta chains were sequenced, and detectable features were limited by the absence of alpha or paired-chain data. A later analysis found that HLA-associated TCR beta chains were more clonally expanded and had lower generation probabilities than equally common non-associated chains. Linkage disequilibrium might explain the correlated functional status among segregating V segments, but an unknown experimental factor could not be ruled out. Most CMV-associated TCR beta chains appeared to be HLA-restricted in a later analysis, and the HLA associations seemed to be driven largely by CMV exposure. The only immune exposure information available for the cohort was CMV serostatus. A further reported finding was that TCR beta sequences accurately predicted the HLA-A and HLA-B alleles for most subjects in the first cohort.

The cohort comprised 710 or so healthy bone marrow donors. All cohort members were sampled while nominally healthy, although unrecorded immune exposures were likely present. The donor tested CMV seronegative, placing the donor among the roughly 350 seronegative members of the cohort. A peripheral blood sample was provided by each donor, and peripheral blood mononuclear cells were used for TCR beta sequencing. The Qiagen DNeasy Blood Extraction Kit was used to extract genomic DNA from the blood cell samples. Regarding this clone: Its antigen remains undetermined. Base qualities are not recorded, but no much larger clone differs from it by a single base.

The CDR3 sequence holds 13 residues, the cysteine and phenylalanine included. The CDR3 DNA has 39 bases and is translated from base 1. V is pared back by 4 bases and J by 3 bases, with 9 bases lying between the germline termini. The germline V gene encodes CDR1 SEHNR and CDR2 FQNEAQ (reference sequence). To prepare the library, the immunoSEQ multiplex PCR assay was applied. For the multiplex PCR, a mixture combining 60 forward primers for TCR Vbeta segments and 13 reverse primers for TCR Jbeta segments was used. Amplification of the CDR3 region of rearranged TCR beta genes was performed with a multiplex PCR assay on genomic DNA. Amplified TCR beta libraries were sequenced as 87-base-pair reads on the Illumina HiSeq System. In the paper's pipeline: In a later analysis, 70 million to 95 million unique TCR beta chains were counted across the approximately 670 repertoires, and approximately 9.9 million of these chains were shared by at least two donors. Raw reads were error-corrected and collapsed into unique sequences by a nearest-neighbor algorithm in which closely related sequences were merged to remove PCR and sequencing errors. V, D and J gene segments were assigned by aligning CDR3 sequences to IMGT reference sequences. For a sequence to be retained, a match of at least six nucleotides was required to both a V gene segment and a J gene segment. Rearrangements were classified as productive when the CDR3 lacked stop codons and remained in frame with V and J, and all other rearrangements were classified as non-productive. Following IMGT convention, CDR3 was defined as the stretch from the second conserved V-encoded cysteine to the conserved J-encoded phenylalanine. The earlier analysis of about 640 of the donors excluded any sequence lacking an unambiguous match to a single V gene segment. An earlier analysis of some 500 of the donors classified V segments as functional when productive rearrangements were above 56.7% and as segregating when the standard deviation between donors was above 5%. A statistical classification framework was built for diagnosing cytomegalovirus status from the catalog of TCR beta chain sequences. V and J gene assignment, in a later analysis, came from comparing TCR nucleotide sequences with IMGT/GENE-DB human TR gene sequences. The TCRdist pipeline was used in a later analysis to assign CDR3 sequences and most-parsimonious VDJ recombination scenarios. In a later analysis, each TCR beta chain was defined by its CDR3 amino acid sequence together with its V-gene family, and reads without a unique V-gene family were excluded. To address suspected cross-contamination and a sequencing artifact, a later analysis removed over 500 highly shared, low-generation-probability nucleotide sequences. A later analysis calculated a clonal expansion index for each public chain from normalized within-repertoire ranks of inferred template counts. A later analysis computed generation probabilities with a VDJ recombination model fitted to out-of-frame rearrangements, and checked the results against IGoR. In a later analysis, TCR-TCR, TCR-HLA and TCR-CMV co-occurrence was scored with hypergeometric tests, and a repertoire-size bias correction was applied to TCR pairs. To estimate false discovery rates, a later analysis permuted the HLA or CMV assignments 20 times. In a later analysis, co-occurring TCRs were grouped using DBSCAN, and TCRdist sequence similarity was added for clustering within HLA-allele-positive subsets. For co-occurrence clustering, repertoires with fewer than 30,000 or more than 120,000 public chains were excluded, along with four to six repertoires with anomalous nucleotide sharing. TCRdb mirrors the immuneACCESS table, restricted to in-frame sequences. Some clones are absent from its copies; in checked studies, under half trace to an unresolved V gene, and the reason for the others is unknown. The D gene and trimming were derived from the DNA, and the V and J assignments and clone size from that table. This sample comprises approximately 120,000 clones, 70% to 80% of them detected only once. The ten largest clonotypes hold roughly 4% of the sample.

The rearranged segments are TRBV7-9 and TRBJ2-5, with a weak D call of TRBD2 (5 bases match). The sample taken for sequencing was PBMCs. The TCR originated in a man aged 40-49 years in good health and CMV-seronegative. The DNA reads as follows: TGTGCCAGCAGCTCGGGGTTAGAAGAGACCCAGTACTTC. Translation gives CASSSGLEETQYF.